This T cell receptor beta chain was recovered during a study of T-cell reconstitution after alpha-beta-depleted transplantation in children. Between the trimmed V and J ends, which lost 0 bases and 6 bases, there was a span of 6 bases. CDR1 and CDR2 from the germline V gene are SGHRS and YFSETQ. The CDR3 runs 13 residues. Unique molecular identifiers were used to barcode this TCRbeta library. Via MiXCR, TCRdb re-called the PCR reads, giving one row per CDR3 protein. The table has 90,000 to 95,000 distinct CDR3 sequences, 9% to 15% seen once; the top ten hold more than 11%. This clonotype was counted at least ten times.

Specimen: PBMCs from the stem cell graft donor, collected from the stem cell graft. The genes are TRBV5-1 and TRBJ2-2; D remains ambiguous. The sequence came from a human donor who donated a stem cell graft to a child with inherited bone marrow failure. DNA of the CDR3: TGCGCCAGCAGCTTGGAGGGCCCCGGGGAGCTGTTTTTT. It codes for CASSLEGPGELFF.